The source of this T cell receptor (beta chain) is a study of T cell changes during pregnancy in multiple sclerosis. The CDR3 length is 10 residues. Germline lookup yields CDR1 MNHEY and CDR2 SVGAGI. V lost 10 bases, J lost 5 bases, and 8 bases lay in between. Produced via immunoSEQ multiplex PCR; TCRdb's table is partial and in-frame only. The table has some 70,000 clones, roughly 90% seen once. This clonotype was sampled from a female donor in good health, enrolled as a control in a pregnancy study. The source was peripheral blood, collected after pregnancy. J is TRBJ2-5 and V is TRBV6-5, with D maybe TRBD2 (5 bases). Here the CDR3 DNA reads TGTGCCAAGAGGGAGGAGACCCAGTACTTC. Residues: CAKREETQYF.